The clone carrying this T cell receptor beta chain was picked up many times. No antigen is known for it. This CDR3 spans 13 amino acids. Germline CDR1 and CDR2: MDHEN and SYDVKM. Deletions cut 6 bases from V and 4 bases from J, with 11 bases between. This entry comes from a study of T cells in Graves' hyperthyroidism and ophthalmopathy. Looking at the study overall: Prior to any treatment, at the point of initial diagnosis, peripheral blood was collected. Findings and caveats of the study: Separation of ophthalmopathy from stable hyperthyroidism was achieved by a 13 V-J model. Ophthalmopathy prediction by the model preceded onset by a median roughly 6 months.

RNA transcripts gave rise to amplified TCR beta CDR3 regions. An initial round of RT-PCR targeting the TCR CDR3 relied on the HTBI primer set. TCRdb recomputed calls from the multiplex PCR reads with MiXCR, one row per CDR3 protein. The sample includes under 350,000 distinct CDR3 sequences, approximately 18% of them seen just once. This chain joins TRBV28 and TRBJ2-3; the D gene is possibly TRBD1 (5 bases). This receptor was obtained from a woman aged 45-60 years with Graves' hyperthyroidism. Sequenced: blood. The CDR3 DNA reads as TGTGCCAGCAGGCTCCAGGGCGCAGATACGCAGTATTTT. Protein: CASRLQGADTQYF. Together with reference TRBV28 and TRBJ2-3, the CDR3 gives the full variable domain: DVKVTQSSRYLVKRTGEKVFLECVQDMDHENMFWYRQDPGLGLRLIYFSYDVKMKEKGDIPEGYSVSREKKERFSLILESASTNQTSMYLCASRLQGADTQYFGPGTRLTVL.